The sequence of this T cell receptor beta chain was determined in a study of blood T cell repertoires in COVID-19 (TCRdb year 2020). About the investigation overall: Samples from collaborators originated in the United States, Italy and Spain and spanned both the acute and convalescent phases of COVID-19. The material from the prospective study consisted of cDNA or gDNA derived from T cells, B-cell-depleted T cells, or PBMCs. The dataset comprised deeply sampled blood TCRbeta repertoires from subjects exposed to, actively infected with, or recovered from COVID-19. Samples came from the ongoing ImmuneRACE study (first 160 participants) plus 1,254 subjects from 6 global collaborators. The repertoires were made available in a free public database intended to serve as a resource for research on the immune response to SARS-CoV-2. The sample metadata nearly always contained a de-identified subject ID, COVID-19 status, age in years and sex. HLA class I and class II types, where available, came from metadata supplied by the sample provider rather than from assay-based typing. Results and caveats for the whole study, not just this receptor: The quantity of clinical and demographic metadata differed by source and by participant and was supplied without curation.

Including the terminal cysteine and phenylalanine, the CDR3 comprises 16 residues. CDR3 DNA only is kept here, 48 bases in frame from base 1. CDR1 SEHNR and CDR2 FQNEAQ are derived from the germline V gene (reference sequence). Trimming at the junction amounts to 0 bases on V and 2 bases on J, and the germline ends lie 11 bases apart. TCRbeta CDR3 regions were amplified from genomic DNA by means of the immunoSEQ Assay, a bias-controlled multiplex PCR. The source study handled its data this way. The number of nucleated cells in each sample was estimated by amplification of reference gene primers within the assay. To quantify the absolute abundance of each unique TCRbeta CDR3 rearrangement, sequence reads were collapsed and filtered. For each sample, productive Simpson clonality was calculated by taking the square root of Simpson's diversity index across productive rearrangements. TCRdb mirrors the immuneACCESS table, restricted to in-frame sequences. Some clones are absent from its copies; in checked studies, under half trace to an unresolved V gene, and the reason for the others is unknown. From that table come the V and J calls and clone size; the DNA was used to work out D and trimming. The sample table shows some 320,000 clones, and roughly 86% are seen once. The ten biggest clones cover roughly 2.9% of the sample.

Enrolling through a virtual design, the prospective study's participants ranged in age from roughly 18 to 89 years and lived across around 25 United States geographic areas. To assign participants to cohorts, the prospective study relied on clinical history that participants themselves reported in a screening survey and a study questionnaire. A participant counted as exposed if, within 2 weeks of entering the study, that participant had been in contact with someone who had a PCR-confirmed or clinician-diagnosed COVID-19 case. Each participant in the prospective study had whole blood, serum and a nasopharyngeal or oropharyngeal swab collected by mobile phlebotomists. Participants in the prospective study had the option to provide additional blood draws and questionnaires over a 2-month period. Before DNA extraction, prospective study blood samples were shipped either frozen or at room temperature.

With regard to this clone: Its specific antigen is unknown. No clone much larger than this one lies a single base away; base qualities are absent.

Material for sequencing was PBMCs or T cells enriched from blood (not recorded which). The chain was built from TRBV7-9 and TRBJ1-5, with TRBD1 perhaps the D gene, on 5 matching bases. The clonotype originates from a woman aged 45-65 years who had been exposed to COVID-19. The CDR3 protein is CASSLAYTGGNQPQHF. The DNA sequence reads TGTGCCAGCAGCTTAGCGTACACGGGGGGCAATCAGCCCCAGCATTTT.